This note documents a single T cell receptor beta chain sequence. The antigen is unknown. The data belong to a study of graft-versus-host responses after intestinal transplantation. Libraries were prepared by immunoSEQ multiplex PCR; TCRdb keeps only in-frame clonotypes and omits some of them. The sample gives 80,000 to 90,000 clones, 85% to 90% of which show up once; over 0.1% is in the top ten. The CDR3 runs to 16 residues. Germline assignment: CDR1 MNHNS and CDR2 SASEGT. Trimming cost V 2 bases and J 4 bases, with 15 bases left between them. The source material was unstimulated CD4+ T cells sorted from spleen or lymph node cells, sampled before intestinal transplant. V is TRBV6-1 and J is TRBJ1-3, with D possibly TRBD1 on 6 matching bases. The sequence was collected from a human donor who received an intestinal transplant. The CDR3 bases are TGTGCCAGCAGTGAATGGGGCAGGGGAAGGGGAAACACCATATATTTT. Translated, it gives CASSEWGRGRGNTIYF.